The subject of this entry is one T cell receptor beta chain. Its antigen is currently not known. Per-base quality was not reported, and no clone a single base away is much larger than it. The data were obtained in a study of shared clonotypes between healthy human individuals (dated by TCRdb to about 2020). In terms of the full investigation: A few men and a couple of women, aged 18 to 49 years, made up the cohort. Per donor, three plates each were used for CD4 naive and CD4 memory, two for CD8 naive, and one for CD8 memory. The study deeply sequenced blood TCR repertoires of five healthy adults to estimate repertoire size and the extent of clonotype sharing between individuals. Each donor's leukapheresis produced roughly between about 0.8 and 8.9 billion PBMCs. Different laboratories and diverse techniques were used to prepare libraries and sequence TCR repertoires, to increase sequencing depth and limit assay-specific biases. Beyond this particular receptor, the publication reports: Based on pairwise subsampling, the degree of clonotype sharing among donors was expected to be affected by sequencing depth. Only blood was sampled, and tissue TCR repertoires likely differ from those in blood. Estimated clonotype richness was generally larger for naive than for memory subsets. Across a handful of donors, approximately 4.9% of naive CD4, around 3.3% of naive CD8, around 2.5% of memory CD4, and around 0.4% of memory CD8 clonotypes were shared. Even with the large sequencing depth, rarefaction of the sorted-subset datasets indicated that sequencing was incomplete. Higher generation probabilities were observed for clonotypes shared by all four sorted-subset donors than for non-shared clonotypes. Because the study included a small number of donors, the genetic and exposure-history diversity represented was limited.

Using the deep immunoSEQ assay, multiplex PCR amplified TCR CDR3 regions from genomic DNA. Extracted genomic DNA from each cell subset was spread evenly across all wells of several immunoSEQ 96-well plates, with each plate serving as a replicate. For sorted subsets, around 0.2 ug of genomic DNA, equivalent to some 30,000 T cell genomes, went into each replicate PCR. Purified libraries were measured with a Qubit 3.0 fluorometer, size-checked on a Bioanalyzer 2100, and measured again with the KAPA Library Quantification kit. A separate single-read 150-cycle Illumina NextSeq 550 flow cell was used to sequence each immunoSEQ 96-well plate. On the study's bioinformatics: Because the immunoSEQ output included only junctional sequences and no quality scores, the filtering could not be the same as the filtering used for full-length reads. Sequences were annotated with PyIR, a Python wrapper for IgBLAST v1.9, and V/J genes and CDR3 were assigned using IMGT germline references. Reads were removed for weak V/J assignments (E-value above 1e-6), missing CDR3, stop codons, out-of-frame junctions, or ambiguous translated residues. V3J clonotypes were defined by identical inferred V gene, J gene, and CDR3 amino acid sequence. Percentage overlap between repertoires was computed as shared unique clonotypes divided by the size of the smaller repertoire. Repertoire richness was assessed with RTK rarefaction, the Chao1 estimator, and Recon v2.1 estimates of unobserved clonotypes. Generation probabilities were computed with OLGA for all TCRbeta clonotypes obtained by the gDNA method from a few donors. TCRdb provides this immuneACCESS table in a form limited to in-frame rearrangements. Some clones are lacking; in checked studies, under half of them reflect an unresolved V gene, and why the rest are absent is not known. The DNA gave D and trimming, while V, J and clone size come from that table. The table for this sample lists about 1 million clones; around four fifths of them were counted only once. 1.2% to 1.5% of the sample is held by the ten biggest clonotypes.

The donors were healthy, HIV-negative adults who had no recently reported acute infections or vaccinations. Only Caucasian adults living in Nashville, Tennessee, USA were represented among the donors. CD4+ T cells were enriched by magnetic negative selection, after which naive cells were positively selected on CD45RA and the negative fraction was taken as the memory subset. Blood was collected by leukapheresis, and PBMCs were isolated by Ficoll-Histopaque density gradient centrifugation and then cryopreserved in liquid nitrogen vapor phase. Analytical flow cytometry was used to check the purity and quantity of each magnetically sorted T cell population. Genomic DNA was isolated from every sorted fraction and measured by UV absorbance on a Nanodrop 2000c. Taken from the germline V gene, the CDR1 and CDR2 loops are MNHNS and SASEGT. Reading from cysteine to phenylalanine, the CDR3 counts 14 amino acids. The kept DNA is CDR3 alone, 42 bases in frame from the first base. The junction carries 12 bases between V and J, which are trimmed by 7 bases and 5 bases respectively.

The receptor chain draws on TRBV6-1 and TRBJ1-6, and the D gene may be TRBD1, 5 bases matching. This sequence was found in a man younger than 30 in good health. Source material: memory CD4+ T cells sorted from blood. What the cell subset or site label conveys for this sample: CD45RA-negative fraction. The base sequence is TGTGCCAGCACCCGGGACGGCCATAATTCACCCCTCCACTTT. This gives the protein CASTRDGHNSPLHF.